These T cell receptor beta chains were read from a single sample in a study of cytomegalovirus exposure and HLA in healthy donors. TCRdb's copy holds only in-frame clones and misses some; the assay was immunoSEQ multiplex PCR. Here the sample spans around 130,000 clones, roughly two thirds being singletons. Sequences were obtained from PBMCs. The source is a male donor in good health and CMV-seronegative. The CDR3 runs from the conserved cysteine through the conserved F or W. The D gene is left open where the match is weak. Rows may omit the clone size; those that give it use once, few, many or a size class.

j_call,v_call,clone_size,d_call,cdr3_nt,cdr3_aa
TRBJ2-7,TRBV28,once,NA,TGTGCCAGCAGCTCCGGGACACCTTCCTACGAGCAGTACTTC,CASSSGTPSYEQYF
TRBJ1-2,TRBV6-6,NA,TRBD1,TGTGCCAGCAGTTACTCGAGACAGGGTGCTAACTATGGCTACACCTTC,CASSYSRQGANYGYTF
TRBJ2-2,TRBV13,few,TRBD2,TGTGCCAGCAGACCCGGCGGACTAGCGGGAGGCACCGGGGAGCTGTTTTTT,CASRPGGLAGGTGELFF
TRBJ1-1,TRBV29-1,once,NA,TGCAGCGTTTATTTACAGGGCATGAACACTGAAGCTTTCTTT,CSVYLQGMNTEAFF
TRBJ2-4,TRBV28,few,TRBD1,TGTGCCAGCAGTTTACAGGGGGATCAGTACTTC,CASSLQGDQYF
TRBJ2-7,TRBV15,NA,NA,TGTGCCACCAGCAGAGATCCTAACAGAATGGACTACGAGCAGTACTTC,CATSRDPNRMDYEQYF
TRBJ1-5,TRBV28,few,NA,TGTGCCAGCAGACCCCCTCGGGGGATGGGTCAGCCCCAGCATTTT,CASRPPRGMGQPQHF
TRBJ1-2,TRBV7-6,NA,NA,TGTGCCAGCAGCTCCCGGGAGGGCGCTAACTATGGCTACACCTTC,CASSSREGANYGYTF
TRBJ2-1,TRBV5-1,few,TRBD2,TGCGCCAGCAGCCCCTCACTAGCGGGGGGGCACAATGAGCAGTTCTTC,CASSPSLAGGHNEQFF
TRBJ2-3,TRBV7-9,NA,NA,TGTGCCAGCAGCTTATCGGCGGAGAGCACAGATACGCAGTATTTT,CASSLSAESTDTQYF
TRBJ2-5,TRBV4-1,NA,TRBD1,TGCGCCAGCAGCCAAATGGGGACAGAGGGAGAGACCCAGTACTTC,CASSQMGTEGETQYF